This entry features one T cell receptor beta chain sequence. This entry comes from a study of blood T cell repertoires in COVID-19. Assay used: immunoSEQ multiplex PCR; TCRdb lists only in-frame clones, some missing. The repertoire consists of 350,000 to 400,000 clones, with 90% occurring once and the leading ten covering about 6.5%. The J segment lost 7 bases and the V segment lost 2 bases, leaving 13 bases of the junction unmatched. From germline, CDR1 is MNHEY and CDR2 SMNVEV (reference sequence). CDR3 size: 16 residues. The chain joins TRBV27 to TRBJ1-1; 7 bases match TRBD1. Sample: peripheral blood. This clonotype was sampled from a man younger than 35 with active or convalescent COVID-19. The CDR3: CASSLGLGTVGIEAFF. The CDR3, as DNA: TGTGCCAGCAGTTTAGGGTTGGGGACAGTAGGAATTGAAGCTTTCTTT.